This T cell receptor beta chain comes out of a study of cytomegalovirus exposure and HLA in healthy donors. The table came from immunoSEQ multiplex PCR; TCRdb's copy has only in-frame clones and leaves some out. The sample comprises 200,000 to 250,000 clones, around four fifths of which are singletons, and around 5.6% rests with the top ten. The CDR3 is 15 residues long. Germline V CDR1 and CDR2: MGHRA, YSYEKL. Trimming pared 0 bases from V and 2 bases from J, leaving 11 bases between. The receptor comes from a woman between 18 and 29 years old in good health and CMV-seronegative. Input material: PBMCs. This rearrangement joins TRBV4-1 to TRBJ2-7; TRBD2 might be the D (5 bases). The CDR3 protein is CASSQDLPGTYEQYF. As DNA, the CDR3 is TGCGCCAGCAGCCAAGATTTACCGGGAACCTACGAGCAGTACTTC.